A single sample gave rise to the 32 T cell receptor beta chains below, sequenced in a study of Ad26.COV2.S vaccination and SARS-CoV-2 variants. Treatment indicated: roughly 19 received Ad26.COV2.S at low or high dose, single or two shots; 5 received placebo; per-sample allocation not given. Material that was analyzed had been drawn on day 63 after the first vaccine or placebo injection. Some clones are missing from TCRdb's copy, which holds only in-frame ones; the method was immunoSEQ multiplex PCR. Found here are about 280,000 clones, more than 70% of them singletons; the top ten hold around 3%. The input for sequencing was peripheral blood, taken in a trial of Ad26.COV2.S vaccine versus placebo. All receptors come from a person between 18 and 65 years old who received the Ad26.COV2.S COVID-19 vaccine or a placebo.

The rearrangement uses TRBV7-9 and TRBJ1-2, with D perhaps matching TRBD1 (6 bases). The CDR3 loop spans 15 amino acids. V gave up 3 bases and J gave up 6 bases, with 17 bases separating them. The V gene's germline CDR1 is SEHNR and CDR2 FQNEAQ (reference sequence). The CDR3 loop is CASSLDSGVVDGYTF. In DNA, the CDR3 is TGTGCCAGCAGCTTGGACAGCGGGGTAGTAGATGGCTACACCTTC.

This chain connects TRBV6-2 or TRBV6-3 to TRBJ2-3; no clear D. Germline V gene sequence: CDR1 MNHEY, CDR2 SVGEGT. Trimming took off 6 bases at V and 2 bases at J, with 6 bases between the two ends. CDR3 size: 12 residues. The CDR3: CASSATTDTQYF. The CDR3, as DNA: TGTGCCAGCAGCGCCACCACAGATACGCAGTATTTT.

V and J are TRBV5-1 and TRBJ1-1; TRBD1 aligns across 9 bases. The CDR3 runs 16 residues. Germline V lookup: CDR1 SGHRS, CDR2 YFSETQ. Trimming took 5 bases from V and 2 from J; bases not matched to a gene: 10. The CDR3 spells CASRGRDRAGNTEAFF. The DNA of the CDR3 is TGCGCCAGCAGAGGGAGGGACAGGGCTGGTAACACTGAAGCTTTCTTT.

The chain is built from TRBV7-2 and TRBJ1-1; no definite D call. Germline CDR1 SGHTA, CDR2 FQGNSA. The CDR3 runs 13 residues. The V and J ends lost 6 bases and 7 bases respectively, with 15 bases between them. CDR3 nucleotide sequence: TGTGCCAGCAGGGCGGCGATGATCGGTGAAGCTTTCTTT. Amino acids: CASRAAMIGEAFF.

This chain's CDR3 is CASSQNQTGSGYTNYGYTF. CDR3 in DNA: TGTGCCAGCAGCCAGAATCAAACAGGATCGGGATATACTAACTATGGCTACACCTTC. This chain connects TRBV3-1 (or the pseudogene TRBV3-2) to TRBJ1-2; D perhaps matches TRBD1 (5 bases). Per the germline V gene, CDR1 is LGHDT and CDR2 is YNNKEL (reference sequence). The V end lost 3 bases, the J end lost 0 bases, and 23 bases lay between the germline ends. The CDR3 has 19 amino acids.

In nucleotides, the CDR3 is TGTGCCAGCAGTTTATCTGGTCGGGGGGGCTACACCTTC. Protein product: CASSLSGRGGYTF. The chain is built from TRBV28 and TRBJ1-2, with D maybe TRBD1 (5 bases). CDR3 size: 13 residues. V dropped 1 base and J dropped 8 bases, with 11 bases sitting between them. Germline assignment: CDR1 MDHEN and CDR2 SYDVKM.

This chain uses TRBV5-8 with TRBJ1-1; D perhaps matches TRBD1 (6 bases). Germline lookup yields CDR1 SGHTS and CDR2 YDEGEE. The CDR3 has 15 amino acids. V was shortened by 9 bases and J by 2 bases, with 20 bases between the two germline ends. CDR3 nucleotide sequence: TGTGCCAACAACAAAATGAGGGGGACTAACACTGAAGCTTTCTTT. It codes for CANNKMRGTNTEAFF.

CDR3 in DNA: TGTGCCTCCAGTAATAGCATGGGAATATACGAGCAGTACTTC. Its translation is CASSNSMGIYEQYF. The chain carries TRBV19 and TRBJ2-7; D gene ambiguous. Germline V gives CDR1 LNHDA, CDR2 SQIVND (reference sequence). The length of the CDR3 is 14 residues. V was pared by 11 bases and J by 4 bases, with 21 bases between.

The V call is TRBV11-2, the J call TRBJ2-2; TRBD2 aligns across 7 bases. The germline gives CDR1 SGHAT, CDR2 FQNNGV. There are 16 residues in the CDR3. The V gene end was trimmed by 7 bases and the J gene end by 0 bases; junction bases not matched to a gene: 8. As DNA, the CDR3 is TGTGCCAGCAATCCCGAGCGGGGAACGAACACCGGGGAGCTGTTTTTT. Encoded protein: CASNPERGTNTGELFF.

This clone showed up just a few times. The chain uses TRBV2 and TRBJ1-3; TRBD1 matches 11 bases. The CDR3 runs to 17 residues. V shed 5 bases and J 2 bases; nucleotides not matched to a gene: 8. Germline CDR1 reads SNHLY; CDR2 reads FYNNEI. The CDR3 DNA sequence: TGTGCCAGCAGTTACATGGACAGGGGGCTTCCTGGAAACACCATATATTTT. Amino acids: CASSYMDRGLPGNTIYF.

This clone appeared a single time. V gene TRBV19 combines with J gene TRBJ2-6; 7 nucleotides match TRBD1. CDR3 size: 16 residues. Germline-derived CDR1 and CDR2 are LNHDA and SQIVND (reference sequence). Trimming at V came to 10 bases and at J to 0 bases, leaving 9 bases not matched to a gene. CDR3 amino acids: CATQGQDRSGANVLTF. CDR3 DNA sequence: TGTGCCACCCAAGGACAGGATCGCTCTGGGGCCAACGTCCTGACTTTC.

This clone turned up a few times. The chain combines TRBV24-1 with TRBJ2-3; 9 nucleotides agree with TRBD2. The J segment lost 4 bases and the V segment lost 4 bases, leaving 14 bases of the junction unmatched. CDR3 size: 18 residues. The germline gives CDR1 KGHDR, CDR2 SFDVKD. The CDR3 region is CATSDGISGSLAADTQYF. CDR3 in DNA: TGTGCCACCAGTGACGGGATTAGCGGGAGCCTTGCCGCAGATACGCAGTATTTT.

In its sample, this clone was seen once. The chain links TRBV5-1 to TRBJ1-1; D not certain. CDR3 length: 14 residues. V shed 1 base and J shed 5 bases, with 12 bases lying between them. In germline, CDR1 is SGHRS, CDR2 YFSETQ. The CDR3 is CASSLSGSRTEAFF. The CDR3 nucleotides are TGCGCCAGCAGCTTGTCTGGCAGTCGGACTGAAGCTTTCTTT.

The genes are TRBV7-9 and TRBJ1-3; 7 positions match TRBD1. With V trimmed by 7 bases and J by 4 bases, 10 bases remained unmatched. CDR1 is SEHNR, CDR2 FQNEAQ, per germline (reference sequence). This CDR3 is built from 15 residues. The CDR3 nucleotides are TGTGCCAGCACCCCGGTGGGGGACAGCGGAAACACCATATATTTT. It is translated as CASTPVGDSGNTIYF. The full variable domain, its missing parts supplied by reference TRBV7-9 and TRBJ1-3, is DTGVSQNPRHKITKRGQNVTFRCDPISEHNRLYWYRQTLGQGPEFLTYFQNEAQLEKSRLLSDRFSAERPKGSFSTLEIQRTEQGDSAMYLCASTPVGDSGNTIYFGEGSWLTVV.

The chain recombines TRBV25-1 with TRBJ1-2, with TRBD1 matching over 8 bases. The CDR3 runs 15 residues. V shed 4 bases and J 4 bases; nucleotides not matched to a gene: 8. Per germline, CDR1 MGHDK and CDR2 SYGVNS. CDR3 in amino acids: CASSGPRTGFYGYTF. As DNA, the CDR3 is TGTGCCAGCAGTGGGCCTAGGACAGGGTTCTATGGCTACACCTTC.

The rearrangement uses TRBV4-1 and TRBJ1-4; 9 nucleotides line up with TRBD1. With V trimmed by 0 bases and J by 17 bases, 19 bases remained unmatched. CDR3 length: 17 amino acids. Germline values: CDR1 MGHRA, CDR2 YSYEKL. The CDR3 here is CASSQDPGQGNFGGNFF. Written as DNA, the CDR3 is TGCGCCAGCAGCCAAGACCCGGGACAGGGAAATTTCGGTGGGAATTTTTTT.

The V gene is TRBV14, the J gene TRBJ1-2, with D possibly TRBD1 on 5 matching bases. From germline, CDR1 is SGHDN and CDR2 FVKESK. Trimming removed 1 base from V and 5 bases from J, with 14 bases in between. The CDR3 totals 15 residues. CDR3: CASSQVRQLTYGYTF. The DNA for the CDR3 is TGTGCCAGCAGCCAAGTCCGACAGTTAACATATGGCTACACCTTC.

Comments on this clone: The germline gene is not matched at one end of the junction; a read error may be the cause. V and J are TRBV2 and TRBJ2-1, with D hard to call. Per germline, CDR1 SNHLY and CDR2 FYNNEI. The CDR3 is 14 amino acids. CDR3 sequence (DNA): TGTGCCAGCAATGAACGGATGGGCTACAATGAGCAGTTCTTC. Its translation: CASNERMGYNEQFF.

The rearrangement joins TRBV6-5 to TRBJ1-6; a weak D match, TRBD1 (5 bases). Trimming stripped 6 bases from V and 6 bases from J, with 9 bases between. This CDR3 contains 13 residues. From germline, CDR1 is MNHEY and CDR2 SVGAGI. CDR3 sequence reads: CASSPGPNSPLHF. The CDR3 DNA follows: TGTGCCAGCAGCCCGGGACCTAATTCACCCCTCCACTTT.

This clone was picked up a small number of times. This chain's CDR3 is CATSDYKDYGYTF. In DNA, the CDR3 is TGTGCCACCAGTGATTACAAGGATTATGGCTACACCTTC. This chain connects TRBV24-1 to TRBJ1-2; no reliable D call. Germline CDR1 KGHDR, CDR2 SFDVKD. CDR3 length: 13 residues. Trimming removed 2 bases from V and 5 bases from J, with 8 bases in between.

CDR3 sequence reads: CASSPRQAHQETQYF. The CDR3, as DNA: TGTGCCAGCTCACCCCGACAGGCCCACCAAGAGACCCAGTACTTC. V usage is TRBV18 and J usage is TRBJ2-5, with D tentatively TRBD1 (6 bases). Germline V gives CDR1 KGHSH, CDR2 LQKENI. This CDR3 contains 15 residues. V lost 3 bases to trimming and J lost 0 bases, with 11 bases between them.

J is TRBJ1-4 and V is TRBV5-6; D is ambiguous. Trimming took off 4 bases at V and 8 bases at J, with 18 bases between the two ends. This CDR3 region has 15 residues. Germline V CDR1 and CDR2: SGHDT, YYEEEE. CDR3 protein: CASSIGPGIGEKLFF. The CDR3 DNA follows: TGTGCCAGCAGCATTGGCCCTGGGATAGGGGAAAAACTGTTTTTT.

The rearrangement joins TRBV11-2 to TRBJ1-2; possibly TRBD1 for D (5 bases). V was pared by 1 base and J by 4 bases, with 7 bases between. The CDR3 loop spans 13 amino acids. From germline, CDR1 is SGHAT and CDR2 FQNNGV. The CDR3 is CASSLAGLYGYTF. CDR3 DNA sequence: TGTGCCAGCAGCTTAGCAGGGCTCTATGGCTACACCTTC.

The V and J genes are TRBV4-1 and TRBJ2-7; D is unresolved. Germline CDR1 is MGHRA and CDR2 is YSYEKL. V was cut by 4 bases and J by 2 bases, with 9 bases left in between. CDR3 size: 13 residues. This CDR3 is CASSLMTTYEQYF. The DNA for the CDR3 is TGCGCCAGCAGCCTCATGACGACCTACGAGCAGTACTTC.

This clone was observed a single time. The V gene is TRBV5-1, the J gene TRBJ1-2, with 9 bases lining up with TRBD1. The CDR3 loop spans 15 amino acids. Germline trimming cut 0 bases from V and 8 bases from J; bases unmatched to any gene: 8. Germline CDR1 and CDR2: SGHRS and YFSETQ. The CDR3 DNA reads as TGCGCCAGCAGCTTGGTGCCCGGACAGGGGCTCGGCTACACCTTC. Translated: CASSLVPGQGLGYTF.

The chain is built from TRBV19 and TRBJ1-6, with D uncertain. The V gene's germline CDR1 is LNHDA and CDR2 SQIVND (reference sequence). This CDR3 is 16 amino acids long. V lost 5 bases, J lost 4 bases, and 15 bases lay in between. CDR3 DNA: TGTGCCAGTAGTTCCACCGGATCCGATTATAATTCACCCCTCCACTTT. Its translation: CASSSTGSDYNSPLHF. Together with reference TRBV19 and TRBJ1-6, the CDR3 gives the full variable domain: DGGITQSPKYLFRKEGQNVTLSCEQNLNHDAMYWYRQDPGQGLRLIYYSQIVNDFQKGDIAEGYSVSREKKESFPLTVTSAQKNPTAFYLCASSSTGSDYNSPLHFGNGTRLTVT.

This clone was seen once. V and J are TRBV5-6 and TRBJ1-2; TRBD1 aligns across 8 bases. Trimming cost V 0 bases and J 6 bases; bases outside gene matches: 4. The CDR3 runs to 14 residues. CDR1 is SGHDT and CDR2 is YYEEEE in the germline V gene. The CDR3 DNA follows: TGTGCCAGCAGCTTGGTGACAGGGGCGGATGGCTACACCTTC. Its translation: CASSLVTGADGYTF.

This clone turned up a few times. The chain has TRBV9 and TRBJ2-5; 9 bases map to TRBD1. V trimming: 3 bases; J trimming: 4 bases; junction bases outside the gene matches: 10. The CDR3 has 16 residues. Germline-derived CDR1 and CDR2 are SGDLS and YYNGEE. In DNA, the CDR3 is TGTGCCAGCAGCGCGCACACCGGGACAGGGAGAGAGACCCAGTACTTC. The encoded protein is CASSAHTGTGRETQYF.

V and J are TRBV19 and TRBJ1-5, with 7 bases identical to TRBD1. The CDR3 has 14 residues. Germline V gene sequence: CDR1 LNHDA, CDR2 SQIVND (reference sequence). The V and J ends lost 4 bases and 6 bases, in that order; junction bases with no gene match: 6. CDR3 nucleotides: TGTGCCAGTAGTACTGACAGGGCGGCTCAGCCCCAGCATTTT. This gives the protein CASSTDRAAQPQHF.

This chain connects TRBV12-3 or TRBV12-4 to TRBJ2-3, with a weak D call TRBD1 (5 bases). The CDR3 has 12 amino acids. V shed 3 bases and J shed 6 bases, with 7 bases lying between them. CDR3 loop: CASSLSGDTQYF. CDR3 coding DNA: TGTGCCAGCAGTTTGTCAGGGGATACGCAGTATTTT.

The chain uses TRBV19 and TRBJ1-1; TRBD1 agrees at 7 bases. The CDR3 extends over 14 amino acids. The trim removed 3 bases at V and 4 bases at J, leaving 5 bases unmatched. The germline CDR1 and CDR2 sequences are LNHDA and SQIVND (reference sequence). The CDR3 sequence: CASSISRGITEAFF. CDR3 sequence (DNA): TGTGCCAGTAGTATTTCCAGGGGGATCACTGAAGCTTTCTTT.

This sequence joins TRBV5-6 and TRBJ1-2; D gene uncertain. This CDR3 spans 13 amino acids. CDR1 and CDR2 from the germline V gene are SGHDT and YYEEEE. Trimming shortened V by 2 bases and J by 6 bases, and 11 bases separated the two germline ends. The chain's CDR3 is CASSFATSDGYTF. CDR3 sequence (DNA): TGTGCCAGCAGCTTCGCCACCTCCGATGGCTACACCTTC.